These T cell receptor beta chains were read from a single sample in a study of shared clonotypes between healthy human individuals. TCRdb keeps only in-frame clones here, not all; method: immunoSEQ multiplex PCR. The table records some 650,000 clones, around 97% of them present only once. The source material was naive CD4+ T cells sorted from blood. The receptors were sampled from a woman in her thirties in good health. Each CDR3 is given with its conserved first and last residue. The D gene is left open where the match is weak. Clone size, where shown, is once, few, many, or a class for clones that have expanded.

>.|TRBJ2-3|15|TRBV9|.
CASSVEGGTESTQYF
TGTGCCAGCAGCGTGGAAGGAGGGACTGAATCGACGCAGTATTTT
>.|TRBJ2-2|14|TRBV14|.
CASSLHSGTGELFF
TGTGCCAGCAGCTTACATAGCGGCACCGGGGAGCTGTTTTTT
>.|TRBJ2-5|14|TRBV29-1|TRBD1
CSVQRGQGQETQYF
TGCAGCGTCCAAAGGGGACAGGGTCAAGAGACCCAGTACTTC
>.|TRBJ2-7|15|TRBV2|TRBD2
CASRELAGGPREQYF
TGTGCCAGCAGAGAACTAGCGGGAGGGCCTCGCGAGCAGTACTTC
>.|TRBJ1-5|15|TRBV5-1|.
CASSLAPGIGQPQHF
TGCGCCAGCAGCTTGGCCCCAGGGATCGGGCAGCCCCAGCATTTT
>few|TRBJ1-5|15|TRBV18|.
CASSTQGGDGQPQHF
TGTGCCAGCTCAACACAGGGTGGGGATGGTCAGCCCCAGCATTTT
>once|TRBJ2-5|17|TRBV19|TRBD1
CASSILGSTGGRETQYF
TGTGCCAGTAGTATATTGGGGTCGACAGGGGGCCGTGAGACCCAGTACTTC
>once|TRBJ1-5|15|TRBV2|.
CASSEQGDSNQPQHF
TGTGCCAGCAGTGAACAAGGTGACAGCAATCAGCCCCAGCATTTT
>.|TRBJ2-1|16|TRBV5-1|.
CASSPGWGNVANEQFF
TGCGCCAGCAGCCCCGGGTGGGGCAACGTGGCGAATGAGCAGTTCTTC
>.|TRBJ2-2|14|TRBV19|TRBD2
CASSRLAGTGELFF
TGTGCCAGTAGTAGACTAGCGGGAACCGGGGAGCTGTTTTTT
>.|TRBJ2-1|14|TRBV4-2|.
CASSQDLFYNEQFF
TGTGCCAGCAGCCAGGACCTATTCTACAATGAGCAGTTCTTC